The present TCR beta chain was sequenced within a study of control samples from healthy donors and cancer patients. V was pared by 4 bases and J by 2 bases, with 3 bases of the junction left unmatched. The CDR3 totals 14 residues. CDR1 is LGHDT and CDR2 is YNNKEL in the germline V gene (reference sequence). Data came from immunoSEQ multiplex PCR; TCRdb stores just in-frame clones and leaves some out. The sample lists some 200,000 clones, around 92% occurring once. To note about this clone: This specimen includes other DNA sequences encoding the same CDR3.

V is TRBV3-1 (or the pseudogene TRBV3-2) and J is TRBJ2-7; 9 nucleotides line up with TRBD2. Source material: blood. The TCR originated in a woman in her twenties or thirties in good health. CDR3 coding DNA: TGTGCCAGCAGCCGGGGACTAGCAGCCTACGAGCAGTACTTC. Protein: CASSRGLAAYEQYF.